The rows below give T cell receptor beta chains drawn from one sample of a study of T cell repertoires in cytomegalovirus infection. TCRdb reanalysed the reads using MiXCR and keeps one entry per CDR3 protein. The sample has 76,000 or so distinct CDR3 sequences, 3.7% seen once. What was sequenced was PBMCs. The receptors shown here come from a human donor in good health (CMV status not recorded). Some clones in this sample may be carry-over from other donors' samples. Both conserved end residues are part of each CDR3. D genes are given only for firm matches.

d_call v_call cdr3_aa
. TRBV15 CATSRVTGRGSSGYTF
. TRBV7-8 CASSRLGEGTEAFF
TRBD2 TRBV7-9 CASSFGGGGGYNEQFF
TRBD1 TRBV20-1 CSATGQGEQANYGYTF
. TRBV4-1 CASSQVGSSYEQYF
TRBD1 TRBV11-2 CASTQGQVVIF
TRBD1 TRBV20-1 CSAPETGHGYTF
. TRBV28 CASSLSGDTQPQHF
TRBD1 TRBV7-2 CASSLAGTGGARTEAFF
TRBD2 TRBV2 CASSVRREGETQYF
. TRBV14 CASSQDLMVFSTDTQYF
. TRBV6-5 CASSKSFGGNQPQHF
. TRBV12-3/TRBV12-4 CASSPPGVAYNSPLHF
. TRBV5-6 CASSLAGWRAEAFF
. TRBV7-7 CASSAEGSRDSPLHF
. TRBV7-2 CASSLWGANTEAFF
TRBD2 TRBV20-1 CSATPLPLAGGTDTQYF
TRBD1 TRBV7-8 CASSVDRGGGYTF
TRBD1 TRBV20-1 CSARDQGGGGSYGYTF
. TRBV7-2 CASSLDRRRGTGANVLTF
. TRBV7-2 CASSLESRSTEAFF
TRBD2 TRBV2 CASGGSSYNEQFF
. TRBV4-2 CASSRGDSATNEKLFF
. TRBV5-1 CASSLDRSNYGYTF
TRBD1 TRBV27 CASSLEVQGAGGYTF
. TRBV18 CASSPLGAGASTEAFF
TRBD1 TRBV13 CASSSTGGAETQYF
. TRBV7-2 CASSLVLASYEQYF
. TRBV7-2 CASSLREGSYEQYF
. TRBV7-6 CASSPNGGAWEPQHF
. TRBV27 CASSWAGLNHEQCF
. TRBV7-2 CASSLVRRTKETQYF
. TRBV20-1 CSAGQQGQVSPLHF
. TRBV11-1 CASSLRDNSPLHF
TRBD1 TRBV5-6 CASSFGQGFGNQPQHF
TRBD1 TRBV28 CASRTGTGGLETQYF
TRBD2 TRBV7-2 CASSLETSVRETQYF
. TRBV18 CASSPGQGLPYGYTF
. TRBV7-9 CASPGPEKLFF
TRBD1 TRBV27 CASSTHRGNTEAFF
TRBD1 TRBV4-1 CASSRTTGTYTEAFF
. TRBV6-2/TRBV6-3 CASSASGLENTEAFF
TRBD1 TRBV7-8 CASSLGQGSQPQHF
. TRBV12-3/TRBV12-4 CASSLAFAGVSGNTIYF
TRBD2 TRBV28 CASSLGGGTTYEQYF
TRBD1 TRBV5-1 CASSRDRVNTGELFF
TRBD2 TRBV6-1 CASIVGGRGHEQFF
. TRBV3-1 CASSQGRSVGAYEQYF
. TRBV18 CASSPGGNTEAFF
TRBD2 TRBV6-2/TRBV6-3 CASITSGGRGFF